This TCR beta chain was observed in a study of blood T cell repertoires in COVID-19. Study-level information: The samples span acute and convalescent COVID-19 from the United States, Italy and Spain. From T cells, B-cell-depleted T cells, or PBMCs came the material, which was cDNA or gDNA.

Original processing methods: Researchers report that nucleated cell counts were estimated from reference gene primer amplification. TCRdb keeps only in-frame clones here, not all; method: immunoSEQ multiplex PCR. V and J calls plus clone size are reproduced from that table; the DNA served to infer D and trimming. The sample holds about 74,000 clones, over 70% seen once. This clone was found many times. The origin of this receptor is a human donor in a cohort sampled during active COVID-19. The specimen sequenced was peripheral blood.

Written as DNA, the CDR3 is TGCGCCAGCAGCCCCGCCGGCTCGGGGTTTGAAGAAAAACTGTTTTTT. Translated, it gives CASSPAGSGFEEKLFF. The V gene is TRBV4-1, the J gene TRBJ1-4; D unclear. Germline CDR1 is MGHRA and CDR2 is YSYEKL. The CDR3 length is 16 residues. The ends were cut back, 4 bases at V and 8 bases at J, with 20 bases in the middle.